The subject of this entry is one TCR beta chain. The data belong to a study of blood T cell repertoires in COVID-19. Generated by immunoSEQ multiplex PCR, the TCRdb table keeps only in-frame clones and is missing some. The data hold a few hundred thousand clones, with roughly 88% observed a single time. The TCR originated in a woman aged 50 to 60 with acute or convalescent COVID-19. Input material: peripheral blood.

CDR3 nucleotides: TGTGCCAGCAGTTACAAGGTGGGCGATGAAAAACTGTTTTTT. Residues: CASSYKVGDEKLFF. V and J are TRBV6-5 and TRBJ1-4; no clear D. Deletions cut 2 bases from V and 6 bases from J, with 10 bases between. The CDR3 sequence is 14 residues long. Looked up from germline, CDR1 is MNHEY and CDR2 is SVGAGI.